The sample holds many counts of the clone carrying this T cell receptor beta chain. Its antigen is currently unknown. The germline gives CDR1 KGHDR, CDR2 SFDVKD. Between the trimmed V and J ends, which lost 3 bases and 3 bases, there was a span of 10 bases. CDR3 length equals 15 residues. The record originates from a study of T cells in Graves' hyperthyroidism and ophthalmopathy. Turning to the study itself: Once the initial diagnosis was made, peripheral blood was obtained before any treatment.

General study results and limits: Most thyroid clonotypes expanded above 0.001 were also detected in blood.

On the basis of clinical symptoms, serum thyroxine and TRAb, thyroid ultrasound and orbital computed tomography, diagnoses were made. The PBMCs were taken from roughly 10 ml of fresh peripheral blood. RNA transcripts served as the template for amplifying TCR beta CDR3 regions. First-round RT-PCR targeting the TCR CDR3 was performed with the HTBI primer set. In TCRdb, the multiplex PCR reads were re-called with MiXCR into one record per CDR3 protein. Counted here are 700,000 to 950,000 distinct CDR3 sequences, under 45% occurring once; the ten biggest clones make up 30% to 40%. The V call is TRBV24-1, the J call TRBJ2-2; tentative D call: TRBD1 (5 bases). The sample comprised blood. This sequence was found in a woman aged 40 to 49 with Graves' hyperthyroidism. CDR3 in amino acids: CATSDAQDYTGELFF. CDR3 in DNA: TGTGCCACCAGTGATGCACAGGATTACACCGGGGAGCTGTTTTTT.